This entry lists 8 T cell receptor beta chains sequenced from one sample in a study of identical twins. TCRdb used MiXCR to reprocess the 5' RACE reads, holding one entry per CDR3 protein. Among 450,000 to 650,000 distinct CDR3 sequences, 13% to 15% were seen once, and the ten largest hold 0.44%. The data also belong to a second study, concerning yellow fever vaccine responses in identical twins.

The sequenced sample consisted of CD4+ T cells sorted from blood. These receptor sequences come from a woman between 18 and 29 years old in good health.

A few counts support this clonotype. The chain's CDR3 is CASSLPNYGYTF. Here the CDR3 DNA reads TGTGCCAGCAGTTTGCCTAACTATGGCTACACCTTC. V usage is TRBV28 and J usage is TRBJ1-2; D is uncertain. Germline CDR1 MDHEN, CDR2 SYDVKM. This CDR3 is 12 amino acids long. Trimming took 3 bases from V and 0 from J, leaving 2 bases between them.

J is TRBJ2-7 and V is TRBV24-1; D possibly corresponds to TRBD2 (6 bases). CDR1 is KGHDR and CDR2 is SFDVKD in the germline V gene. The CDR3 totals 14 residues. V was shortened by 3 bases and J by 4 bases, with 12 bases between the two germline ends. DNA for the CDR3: TGTGCCACCAGTGATCCCCAGACTAGTTACGAGCAGTACTTC. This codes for CATSDPQTSYEQYF.

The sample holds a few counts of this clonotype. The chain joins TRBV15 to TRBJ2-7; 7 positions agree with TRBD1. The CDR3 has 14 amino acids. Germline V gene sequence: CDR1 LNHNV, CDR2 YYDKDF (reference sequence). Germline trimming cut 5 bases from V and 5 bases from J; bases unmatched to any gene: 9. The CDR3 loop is CATSRQQGPNEQYF. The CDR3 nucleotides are TGTGCCACCAGCCGTCAACAGGGGCCCAACGAGCAGTACTTC.

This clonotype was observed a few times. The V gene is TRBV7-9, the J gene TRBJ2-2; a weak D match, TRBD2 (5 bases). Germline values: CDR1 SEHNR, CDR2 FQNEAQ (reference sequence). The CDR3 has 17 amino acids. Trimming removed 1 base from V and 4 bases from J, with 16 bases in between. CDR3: CASSLDGVPRITGELFF. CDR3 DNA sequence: TGTGCCAGCAGCTTAGACGGGGTGCCGCGAATCACCGGGGAGCTGTTTTTT. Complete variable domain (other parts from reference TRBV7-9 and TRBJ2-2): DTGVSQNPRHKITKRGQNVTFRCDPISEHNRLYWYRQTLGQGPEFLTYFQNEAQLEKSRLLSDRFSAERPKGSFSTLEIQRTEQGDSAMYLCASSLDGVPRITGELFFGEGSRLTVL.

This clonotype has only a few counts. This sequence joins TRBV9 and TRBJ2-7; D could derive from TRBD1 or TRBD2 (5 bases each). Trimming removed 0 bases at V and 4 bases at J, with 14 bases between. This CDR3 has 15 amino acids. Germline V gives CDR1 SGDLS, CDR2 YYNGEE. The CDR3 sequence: CASSVGEGKFYEQYF. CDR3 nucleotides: TGTGCCAGCAGCGTAGGAGAGGGGAAGTTTTACGAGCAGTACTTC.

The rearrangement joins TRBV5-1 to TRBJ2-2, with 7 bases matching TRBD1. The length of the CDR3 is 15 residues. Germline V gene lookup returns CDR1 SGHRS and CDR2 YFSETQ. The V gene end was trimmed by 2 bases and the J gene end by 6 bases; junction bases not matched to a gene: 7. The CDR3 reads CASSFDRARAGELFF. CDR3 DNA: TGCGCCAGCAGCTTCGACAGGGCTAGGGCCGGGGAGCTGTTTTTT.

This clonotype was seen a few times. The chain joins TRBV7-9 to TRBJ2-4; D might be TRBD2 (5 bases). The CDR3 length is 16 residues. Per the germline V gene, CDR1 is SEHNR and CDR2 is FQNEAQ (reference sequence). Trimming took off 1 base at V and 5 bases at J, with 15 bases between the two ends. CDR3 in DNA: TGTGCCAGCAGCTTAGTCCCGGCACCTAGCCAAAACATTCAGTACTTC. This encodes CASSLVPAPSQNIQYF.

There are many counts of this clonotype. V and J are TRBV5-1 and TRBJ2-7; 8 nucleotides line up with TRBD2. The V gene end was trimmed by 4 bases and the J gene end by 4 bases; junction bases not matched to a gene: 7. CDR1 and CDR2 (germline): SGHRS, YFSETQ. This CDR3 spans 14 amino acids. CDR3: CASSPGLDGYEQYF. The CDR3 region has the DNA TGCGCCAGCAGCCCGGGACTAGATGGGTACGAGCAGTACTTC.